Presented here are 15 T cell receptor beta chains from one specimen sequenced in a study of early T cells in non-severe SARS-CoV-2 infection. Each CDR3 protein gets one entry after TCRdb re-called the 5' RACE reads with MiXCR. The data show more than 25,000 distinct CDR3 sequences, with around 5% seen just once and around 4.5% held by the top ten. Sample: whole blood. These receptors came from an adult who was a healthcare worker with PCR-confirmed SARS-CoV-2 infection or an uninfected control (not recorded which).

The chain combines TRBV20-1 with TRBJ2-2; 8 nucleotides agree with TRBD1. Trimming removed 3 bases from V and 0 bases from J; junction bases left unmatched: 3. The CDR3 length is 15 residues. Germline V CDR1 and CDR2: DFQATT, SNEGSKA (reference sequence). The CDR3 bases are TGCAGTGCTAGCAAACAGGGGGCGAACACCGGGGAGCTGTTTTTT. Amino acids: CSASKQGANTGELFF.

This sequence joins TRBV18 and TRBJ1-1, with D possibly TRBD1 on 5 matching bases. CDR3 length equals 14 residues. The V end lost 3 bases, the J end lost 5 bases, and 13 bases lay between the germline ends. Germline-derived CDR1 and CDR2 are KGHSH and LQKENI. The CDR3 spells CASSPPGQATEAFF. The CDR3 DNA reads TGTGCCAGCTCACCCCCAGGGCAGGCGACTGAAGCTTTCTTT.

This clonotype was observed a few times. The chain recombines TRBV29-1 with TRBJ1-5, with a weak D call TRBD1 (6 bases). The V end lost 6 bases, the J end lost 3 bases, and 12 bases lay between the germline ends. Germline V gene sequence: CDR1 SQVTM, CDR2 ANQGSEA. This CDR3 comprises 13 residues. This chain's CDR3 is CSVRQDLNQPQHF. The CDR3 nucleotides read TGCAGCGTACGACAGGACCTCAATCAGCCCCAGCATTTT.

Many counts were recorded for this clonotype. This chain joins TRBV20-1 and TRBJ2-1; weak D call: TRBD2 (6 bases). Germline assignment: CDR1 DFQATT and CDR2 SNEGSKA (reference sequence). The CDR3 length is 14 residues. The V gene lost 6 bases and the J gene lost 5 bases, with 17 bases spanning the gap. CDR3 residues: CSALAVAVNNEQFF. DNA for the CDR3: TGCAGTGCCCTGGCAGTAGCGGTTAACAATGAGCAGTTCTTC.

This clonotype appeared many times. The chain uses TRBV20-1 and TRBJ2-3; D is ambiguous. This CDR3 region has 13 residues. CDR1 is DFQATT, CDR2 SNEGSKA, per germline (reference sequence). Trimming cost V 5 bases and J 0 bases, with 9 bases left between them. The CDR3 spells CSAQLSSTDTQYF. The CDR3 region has the DNA TGCAGTGCTCAACTATCTAGCACAGATACGCAGTATTTT.

This clonotype has ten or more counts. The J gene is TRBJ1-6, the V gene TRBV12-3 or TRBV12-4, with TRBD1 identical over 8 bases. The CDR3 covers 15 residues. Germline trimming cut 2 bases from V and 7 bases from J; bases unmatched to any gene: 4. CDR3 DNA: TGTGCCAGCAGTTTAAGGGGACAGGCCAATTCACCCCTCCACTTT. It yields the protein CASSLRGQANSPLHF.

This clonotype was counted ten times or more. V is TRBV20-1 and J is TRBJ2-1; TRBD2 agrees at 9 bases. Germline-derived CDR1 and CDR2 are DFQATT and SNEGSKA (reference sequence). V was pared by 1 base and J by 9 bases, with 7 bases of the junction left unmatched. This CDR3 comprises 14 residues. The CDR3 spells CSARGVAGDIEQFF. As DNA, the CDR3 is TGCAGTGCTAGAGGGGTAGCGGGAGATATTGAGCAGTTCTTC.

This clonotype was seen many times. The chain has TRBV24-1 and TRBJ2-1; 9 nucleotides agree with TRBD1. Germline V gene lookup returns CDR1 KGHDR and CDR2 SFDVKD. V trimming: 6 bases; J trimming: 4 bases; junction bases outside the gene matches: 6. This CDR3 is built from 15 residues. CDR3 region: CATSSTGQGYNEQFF. CDR3 sequence (DNA): TGTGCCACCAGTTCTACGGGACAGGGATACAATGAGCAGTTCTTC.

This clonotype has at least ten counts. This sequence joins TRBV20-1 and TRBJ1-1; a possible D gene is TRBD1 (6 bases). The V end was cut by 3 bases, the J end by 5 bases, with 22 bases between. The germline V gene has CDR1 DFQATT and CDR2 SNEGSKA (reference sequence). This CDR3 is 16 amino acids long. This CDR3 is CSARGFGGPESTEAFF. DNA of the CDR3: TGCAGTGCTAGGGGCTTCGGGGGGCCGGAAAGTACTGAAGCTTTCTTT.

This clonotype was seen at least ten times. J is TRBJ1-1 and V is TRBV18, with 7 bases fitting TRBD1. Trimming took 2 bases from V and 3 from J; bases not matched to a gene: 6. The CDR3 runs 15 residues. Germline V gene lookup returns CDR1 KGHSH and CDR2 LQKENI. CDR3 protein: CASSPRQGDDTEAFF. CDR3 coding DNA: TGTGCCAGCTCACCAAGGCAGGGGGACGACACTGAAGCTTTCTTT. Combining the CDR3 with reference TRBV18 and TRBJ1-1 gives the whole variable domain NAGVMQNPRHLVRRRGQEARLRCSPMKGHSHVYWYRQLPEEGLKFMVYLQKENIIDESGMPKERFSAEFPKEGPSILRIQQVVRGDSAAYFCASSPRQGDDTEAFFGQGTRLTVV.

The chain joins TRBV6-2 or TRBV6-3 to TRBJ2-1, with a tentative D call TRBD1 (5 bases). Trimming took 2 bases from V and 5 from J, leaving 19 bases between them. The CDR3 is 17 residues long. Germline CDR1 reads MNHEY; CDR2 reads SVGEGT. The chain's CDR3 is CASSYPKGRVSNNEQFF. Written as DNA, the CDR3 is TGTGCCAGCAGTTACCCTAAAGGCAGGGTCAGCAACAATGAGCAGTTCTTC.

This clonotype has a count of ten or more. The chain recombines TRBV10-3 with TRBJ2-2; 10 bases line up with TRBD2. V lost 4 bases to trimming and J lost 1 base; unmatched junction nucleotides: 3. This CDR3 has 16 amino acids. Germline lookup yields CDR1 ENHRY and CDR2 SYGVKD. In nucleotides, the CDR3 is TGTGCCATCAGTGCGCTAGCGGGAGAGAACACCGGGGAGCTGTTTTTT. Amino acid sequence: CAISALAGENTGELFF.

The table lists this clonotype with a few counts. This rearrangement joins TRBV9 to TRBJ2-7; TRBD1 matches 9 bases. The junction had 8 bases not matched to a gene; V was cut back by 3 bases and J by 1 base. Looked up from germline, CDR1 is SGDLS and CDR2 is YYNGEE. The CDR3 consists of 16 residues. The CDR3 reads CASSGGTGGDSYEQYF. The CDR3, as DNA: TGTGCCAGCAGCGGGGGAACAGGGGGCGATTCCTACGAGCAGTACTTC.

This clonotype was observed a handful of times. The chain joins TRBV27 to TRBJ2-1, with D perhaps TRBD2 (6 bases). Germline values: CDR1 MNHEY, CDR2 SMNVEV (reference sequence). Trimming removed 2 bases at V and 4 bases at J, with 18 bases between. CDR3 length: 17 residues. The DNA of the CDR3 is TGTGCCAGCAGTTTAGGGACTTCAATCCTCCCTTACAATGAGCAGTTCTTC. Translated: CASSLGTSILPYNEQFF.

There are many counts of this clonotype. This rearrangement joins TRBV20-1 to TRBJ2-4; 10 nucleotides line up with TRBD2. Germline CDR1 reads DFQATT; CDR2 reads SNEGSKA (reference sequence). The CDR3 totals 15 residues. V was clipped by 5 bases and J by 1 base; unmatched bases: 5. The CDR3 protein is CSAYPSGSAKNIQYF. DNA for the CDR3: TGCAGTGCTTACCCTAGCGGGAGTGCCAAAAACATTCAGTACTTC.